The rows below give T cell receptor beta chains drawn from one sample of a study of T cell responses to AZD1222 COVID-19 vaccine. Profiled with immunoSEQ multiplex PCR; TCRdb holds only in-frame clones, not every one. The sample carries more than 100,000 clones, 70% to 90% recorded once. The sample in question was peripheral blood, obtained 28 days after the second dose of the MenACWY control vaccine. These receptor sequences come from an adult who received the MenACWY meningococcal vaccine as a control. Both conserved end residues are part of each CDR3. Size tells how often a clone was seen (once, few, many) or the class of an expanded clone, and some rows leave it out.

j_call	clone_size	v_call	cdr3_aa
TRBJ1-1	once	TRBV21-1	CASSMEAAEAFF
TRBJ1-1	-	TRBV13	CASSTRQGLNTEAFF
TRBJ1-2	-	TRBV6-2/TRBV6-3	CASSYSRDSGYTF
TRBJ1-6	-	TRBV7-9	CASSAFGGRVSPLHF
TRBJ1-1	-	TRBV11-2	CASSLRTRNTEAFF
TRBJ1-5	once	TRBV5-1	CASSLQGQPGPNQPQHF
TRBJ2-3	-	TRBV4-1	CASSQSLEVTQYF
TRBJ1-1	-	TRBV29-1	CSVEGRMRLNTEAFF
TRBJ2-1	-	TRBV6-5	CASSYSNSGRAREQFF
TRBJ1-4	-	TRBV2	CASRAGMSNEKLFF
TRBJ2-4	-	TRBV6-5	CASRAQSAKNIQYF
TRBJ1-1	-	TRBV6-6	CASSLVVEPTEAFF
TRBJ1-5	-	TRBV3-1/TRBV3-2	CASSQDPGVNQPQHF
TRBJ2-5	few	TRBV5-6	CASSRRMLAGLKETQYF
TRBJ1-2	once	TRBV29-1	CSVEQGRYGYTF
TRBJ2-7	once	TRBV12-3/TRBV12-4	CATRRGSSYEQYF
TRBJ2-2	-	TRBV5-1	CASSMTSGNAGELFF
TRBJ1-1	-	TRBV5-4	CASSGMTGEAFF
TRBJ1-5	few	TRBV6-4	CASIRPAPNQPQHF
TRBJ2-5	-	TRBV12-3/TRBV12-4	CASSIIGGTQYF
TRBJ2-6	-	TRBV5-6	CASSFPGSGANVLTF
TRBJ1-1	few	TRBV7-2	CASSQRVGGGNTEAFF
TRBJ2-3	-	TRBV6-5	CASSYSTNRYTDTQYF
TRBJ1-2	-	TRBV5-1	CASSTPTKPGLRFYGYTF
TRBJ1-1	once	TRBV3-1/TRBV3-2	CASSQFQGRGAEAFF
TRBJ1-2	once	TRBV24-1	CATSENTGTGNYGYTF
TRBJ1-2	-	TRBV5-1	CASSFEQGYDGYTF
TRBJ2-3	-	TRBV5-1	CASRPGTGTDTQYF
TRBJ1-2	-	TRBV2	CASSEELANYGYTF
TRBJ2-5	-	TRBV28	CASSLLAGGQETQYF
TRBJ1-3	-	TRBV28	CASSPWTVSGNTIYF
TRBJ2-5	-	TRBV24-1	CATSDYQGLAQYF
TRBJ2-1	-	TRBV6-2/TRBV6-3	CASSNSGRGNEQFF
TRBJ2-1	-	TRBV9	CASSVGGGGGHEQFF
TRBJ2-5	-	TRBV6-5	CASRSGETQYF
TRBJ1-1	-	TRBV29-1	CSSLFVEGAFF
TRBJ1-1	once	TRBV5-1	CASSLRGNTEAFF
TRBJ1-1	few	TRBV4-1	CASSQGFAGVAMNTEAFF
TRBJ1-5	-	TRBV6-5	CASRIRTYSNQPQHF
TRBJ1-6	-	TRBV5-1	CASSPDRGQRYSSYNSPLHF
TRBJ1-2	-	TRBV4-1	CASSSGTGIYGYTF
TRBJ1-1	-	TRBV6-5	CASSPTGGDTEAFF
TRBJ2-5	few	TRBV23-1	CASSPRYQETQYF
TRBJ1-5	-	TRBV5-1	CASSPVGSSNQPQHF
TRBJ2-3	-	TRBV5-4	CASSWGGVSTDTQYF
TRBJ1-2	-	TRBV11-3	CASSPNRDSWGYTF
TRBJ2-1	-	TRBV3-1/TRBV3-2	CASSQGLAGGDEQFF
TRBJ2-7	-	TRBV5-5	CASSLEGGGWAYEQYF